This T cell receptor (beta chain) was retrieved from a study of cytomegalovirus exposure and HLA in healthy donors. Overall study context: Unique TCR beta sequences numbering about 100 million came from around 180 million T cells in an earlier analysis. General study findings and limits: A later analysis showed that HLA-associated TCR beta chains had undergone more clonal expansion than equally common others. The authors enumerated under 200 TCR beta chains as linked to cytomegalovirus. Later analysis reportedly placed an Asian-associated ancestry cluster below the approximately 650-donor mean in N-insertions.

With 60 Vbeta and 13 Jbeta primers, the PCR was carried out. The assay was immunoSEQ multiplex PCR, and TCRdb's table has in-frame clones only and misses some. The sample holds about 150,000 clones, less than 85% seen once. The V end lost 5 bases, the J end lost 4 bases, and 23 bases lay between the germline ends. Germline V gene data show CDR1 as SEHNR and CDR2 as FQNEAQ (reference sequence). This CDR3 has 17 amino acids. Concerning this clone itself: Its cognate antigen is unknown.

Input material: PBMCs. This sequence was found in a boy under 10 years old in good health and CMV-seronegative. The chain recombines TRBV7-9 with TRBJ2-5, with D maybe TRBD1 (7 bases). This chain's CDR3 is CASSHTRGVGNRETQYF. As DNA, the CDR3 is TGTGCCAGCAGCCATACCAGGGGGGTTGGCAATCGAGAGACCCAGTACTTC.